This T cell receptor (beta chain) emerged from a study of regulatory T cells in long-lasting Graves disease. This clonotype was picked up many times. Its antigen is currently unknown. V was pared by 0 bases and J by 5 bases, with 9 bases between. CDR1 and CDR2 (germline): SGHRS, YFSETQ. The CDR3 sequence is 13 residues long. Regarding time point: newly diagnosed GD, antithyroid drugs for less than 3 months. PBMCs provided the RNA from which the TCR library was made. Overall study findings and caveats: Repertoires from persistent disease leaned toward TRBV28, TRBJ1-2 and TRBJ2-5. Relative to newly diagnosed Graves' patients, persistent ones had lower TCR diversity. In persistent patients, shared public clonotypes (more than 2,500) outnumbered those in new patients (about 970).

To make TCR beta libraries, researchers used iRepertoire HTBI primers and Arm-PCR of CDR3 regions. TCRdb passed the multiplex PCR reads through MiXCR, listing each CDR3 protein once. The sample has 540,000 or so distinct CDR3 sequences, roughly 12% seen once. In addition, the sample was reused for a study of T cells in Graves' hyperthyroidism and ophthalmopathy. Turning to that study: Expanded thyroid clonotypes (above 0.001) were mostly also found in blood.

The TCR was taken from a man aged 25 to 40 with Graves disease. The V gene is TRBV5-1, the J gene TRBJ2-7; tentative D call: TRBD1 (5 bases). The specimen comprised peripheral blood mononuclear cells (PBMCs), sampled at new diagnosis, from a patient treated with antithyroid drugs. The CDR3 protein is CASSLAAGNEQYF. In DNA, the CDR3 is TGCGCCAGCAGCTTGGCCGCAGGGAACGAGCAGTACTTC.